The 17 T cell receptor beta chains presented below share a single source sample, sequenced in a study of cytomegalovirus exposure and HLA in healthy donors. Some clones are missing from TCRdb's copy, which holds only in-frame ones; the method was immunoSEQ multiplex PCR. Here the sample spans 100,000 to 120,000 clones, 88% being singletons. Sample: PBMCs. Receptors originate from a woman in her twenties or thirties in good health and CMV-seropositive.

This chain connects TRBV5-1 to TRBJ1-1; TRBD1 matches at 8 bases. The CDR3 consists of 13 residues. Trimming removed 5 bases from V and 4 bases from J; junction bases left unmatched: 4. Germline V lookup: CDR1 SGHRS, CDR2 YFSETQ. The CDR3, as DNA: TGCGCCAGCAGTACCGACAGGGGCACTGAAGCTTTCTTT. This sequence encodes CASSTDRGTEAFF.

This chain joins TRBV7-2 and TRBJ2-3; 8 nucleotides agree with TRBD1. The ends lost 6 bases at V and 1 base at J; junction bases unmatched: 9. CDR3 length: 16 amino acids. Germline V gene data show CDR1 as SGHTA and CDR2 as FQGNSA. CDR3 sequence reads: CASSSGRGQGTDTQYF. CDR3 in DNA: TGTGCCAGCAGTTCGGGGCGGGGACAGGGCACAGATACGCAGTATTTT. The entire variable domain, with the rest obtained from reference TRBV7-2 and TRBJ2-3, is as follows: GAGVSQSPSNKVTEKGKDVELRCDPISGHTALYWYRQSLGQGLEFLIYFQGNSAPDKSGLPSDRFSAERTGGSVSTLTIQRTQQEDSAVYLCASSSGRGQGTDTQYFGPGTRLTVL.

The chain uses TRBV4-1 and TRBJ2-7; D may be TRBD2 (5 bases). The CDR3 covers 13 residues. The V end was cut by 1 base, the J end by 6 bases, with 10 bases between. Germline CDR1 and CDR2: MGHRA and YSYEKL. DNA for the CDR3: TGCGCCAGCAGCCAAGTAGTTCGGGGCGAGCAGTACTTC. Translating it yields CASSQVVRGEQYF.

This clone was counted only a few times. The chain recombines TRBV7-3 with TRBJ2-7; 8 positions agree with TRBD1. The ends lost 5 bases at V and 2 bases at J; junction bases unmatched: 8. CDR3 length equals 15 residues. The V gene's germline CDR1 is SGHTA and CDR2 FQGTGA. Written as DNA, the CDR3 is TGTGCCAGCAGCAAGGCCGCGACAGGGGCCTACGAGCAGTACTTC. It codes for CASSKAATGAYEQYF.

CDR3 in DNA: TGTGCCAGCAGCGTAGGTGGCAGGGGTACTGAAGCTTTCTTT. This codes for CASSVGGRGTEAFF. The chain recombines TRBV9 with TRBJ1-1; tentatively, D is TRBD1 (6 bases). CDR3 length equals 14 residues. CDR1 is SGDLS and CDR2 is YYNGEE in the germline V gene. V was trimmed by 0 bases and J by 5 bases, leaving 11 bases between them.

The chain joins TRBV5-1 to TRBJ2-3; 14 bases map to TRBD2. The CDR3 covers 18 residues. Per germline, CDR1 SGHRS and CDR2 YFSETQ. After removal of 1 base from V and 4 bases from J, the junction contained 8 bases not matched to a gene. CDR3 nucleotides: TGCGCCAGCAGCTTGATGGGACTAGCGGGAGCAGGTGCAGATACGCAGTATTTT. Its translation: CASSLMGLAGAGADTQYF.

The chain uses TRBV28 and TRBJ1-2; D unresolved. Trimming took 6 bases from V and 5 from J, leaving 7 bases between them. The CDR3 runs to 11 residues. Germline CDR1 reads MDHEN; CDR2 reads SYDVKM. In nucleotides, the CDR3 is TGTGCCAGCAGCTGGGCTTATGGCTACACCTTC. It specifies CASSWAYGYTF.

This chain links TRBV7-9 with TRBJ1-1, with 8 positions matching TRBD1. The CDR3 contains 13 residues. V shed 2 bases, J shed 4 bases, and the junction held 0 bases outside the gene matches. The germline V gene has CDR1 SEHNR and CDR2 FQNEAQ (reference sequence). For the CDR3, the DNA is TGTGCCAGCAGCTTAACAGGGGGCACTGAAGCTTTCTTT. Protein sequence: CASSLTGGTEAFF.

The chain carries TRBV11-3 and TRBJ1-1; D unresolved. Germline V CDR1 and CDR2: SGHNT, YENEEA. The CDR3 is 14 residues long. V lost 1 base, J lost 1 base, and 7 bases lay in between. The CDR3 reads CASSLGGENTEAFF. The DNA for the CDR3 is TGTGCCAGCAGCTTAGGAGGAGAGAACACTGAAGCTTTCTTT.

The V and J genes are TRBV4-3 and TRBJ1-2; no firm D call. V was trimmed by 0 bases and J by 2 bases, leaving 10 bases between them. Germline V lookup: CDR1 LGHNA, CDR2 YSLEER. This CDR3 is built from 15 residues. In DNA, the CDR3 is TGCGCCAGCAGCCAAGATGAGTTACCGAACTATGGCTACACCTTC. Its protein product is CASSQDELPNYGYTF.

CDR3 DNA: TGCGCCAGCAGCCAGGACAGGTTCGAGACCCAGTACTTC. Residues: CASSQDRFETQYF. This rearrangement joins TRBV4-1 to TRBJ2-5; 7 bases fit TRBD1. Per the germline V gene, CDR1 is MGHRA and CDR2 is YSYEKL. Trimming removed 3 bases from V and 5 bases from J; junction bases left unmatched: 3. CDR3 length: 13 residues.

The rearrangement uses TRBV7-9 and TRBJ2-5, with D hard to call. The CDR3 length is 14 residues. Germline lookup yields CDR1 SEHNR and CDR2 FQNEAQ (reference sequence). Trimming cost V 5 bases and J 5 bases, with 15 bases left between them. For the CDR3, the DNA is TGTGCCAGCAGCCCCGGGTCGCCCGAGGAGACCCAGTACTTC. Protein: CASSPGSPEETQYF.

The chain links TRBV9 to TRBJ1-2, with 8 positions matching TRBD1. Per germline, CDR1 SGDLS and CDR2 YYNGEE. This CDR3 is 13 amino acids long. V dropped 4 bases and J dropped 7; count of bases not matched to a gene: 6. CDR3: CASSFGQGGGYTF. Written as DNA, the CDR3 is TGTGCCAGCAGCTTCGGACAGGGTGGTGGCTACACCTTC.

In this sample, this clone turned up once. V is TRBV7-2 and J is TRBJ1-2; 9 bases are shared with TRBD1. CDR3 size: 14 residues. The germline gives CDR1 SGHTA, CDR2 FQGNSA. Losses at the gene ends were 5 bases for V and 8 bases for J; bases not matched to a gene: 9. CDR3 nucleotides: TGTGCCAGCAGCCCACAGGGGGCGCTGACCGGCTACACCTTC. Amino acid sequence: CASSPQGALTGYTF.

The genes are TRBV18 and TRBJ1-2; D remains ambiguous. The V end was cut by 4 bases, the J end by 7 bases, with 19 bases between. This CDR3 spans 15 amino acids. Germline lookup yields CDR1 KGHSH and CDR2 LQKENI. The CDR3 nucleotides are TGTGCCAGCTCACACGGTCCACAGCGGGAAACTGGCTACACCTTC. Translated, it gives CASSHGPQRETGYTF.

CDR3 bases: TGTGCCTGGAGTGTATCGGCAGGGGGCCGGACTGAAGCTTTCTTT. This gives the protein CAWSVSAGGRTEAFF. The rearrangement links TRBV30 to TRBJ1-1; 8 bases line up with TRBD1. Germline V gives CDR1 GTSNPN, CDR2 SVGIG (reference sequence). Unmatched junction bases numbered 8, after V lost 0 bases and J lost 5 bases. CDR3 length: 15 residues.

CDR3 nucleotide sequence: TGTGCCAGCAGCTTAGCGAAACAGGGCCAAGAGACCCAGTACTTC. Translation: CASSLAKQGQETQYF. V usage is TRBV7-9 and J usage is TRBJ2-5; a possible D gene is TRBD1 (6 bases). The CDR3 contains 15 residues. Trimming left V 0 bases short and J 1 base short, with 9 bases between. The germline gives CDR1 SEHNR, CDR2 FQNEAQ (reference sequence).